Listed below are T cell receptor beta chains from one sample, sequenced in a study of T-cell reconstitution after alpha-beta-depleted transplantation in children. In TCRdb, the PCR reads were re-called with MiXCR into one record per CDR3 protein. In the table there are about 340,000 distinct CDR3 sequences, approximately 12% of which are singletons. This specimen consisted of PBMCs, obtained from the stem cell graft. The receptors were gathered from a human donor who donated a stem cell graft to a child with Fanconi anemia. Each CDR3 is given without its conserved first and last residue.

v_gene,CDR3aa
TRBV11-2,ASSLAGGFRTDTQY
TRBV10-3,AISEPGRTNTEAF
TRBV20-1,SAREAGDTQY
TRBV5-5,ASSLGSGGADEQF
TRBV5-5,ASTIGTSSTDTQY
TRBV27,ASSAPNTGELF
TRBV5-1,ASSFDQTGSGANVLT
TRBV7-9,ASSTGQLDNEKLF
TRBV5-1,ASTTGPQETQY
TRBV5-5,ASSFAGGAASSYEQY
TRBV7-6,ASSLADRVWGRTEAF
TRBV12-3/TRBV12-4,ASRLSSGGHEQF
TRBV12-3/TRBV12-4,ASSLGQGSGTGELF